This T cell receptor (beta chain) was identified during a study of neurological immune-mediated disorders. The CDR3 loop spans 13 amino acids. Germline CDR1 and CDR2: SGDLS and YYNGEE. Trimming took off 4 bases at V and 9 bases at J, with 14 bases between the two ends. One entry per CDR3 protein, called by TCRdb with MiXCR from the 5' RACE reads. Of 25,000 to 35,000 distinct CDR3 sequences in the sample, more than 1.3% were seen once. Many counts were recorded for this clonotype. Sequencing used PBMCs. The receptor's source is a woman in her thirties with multiple sclerosis. The V and J genes are TRBV9 and TRBJ2-1; D may match TRBD1 or TRBD2 (5 bases each). In DNA form, the CDR3 reads TGTGCCAGCAGCCCGTGGGACGCCCGTGAGCAGTTCTTC. Its protein product is CASSPWDAREQFF.